The 9 T cell receptor beta chains given below trace back to one sample, sequenced in a study of tissue T cells after allogeneic stem cell transplantation. Produced via immunoSEQ multiplex PCR; TCRdb's table is partial and in-frame only. Here the sample spans approximately 7,500 clones, around 33% being singletons. Described time point: mouse harvest day 14 after allogeneic transplant. Tail vein injection delivered 10^7 T-cell-depleted bone marrow cells and 10^6 splenic CD5+ T cells. The sequenced sample was skin. These receptors were obtained from a female BALB/c mouse given C57BL/6 T cells with graft-versus-host disease after an allogeneic hematopoietic cell transplant.

In its sample, this clone was seen a few times. The genes are named according to mouse. The CDR3 end is not reached by the read, which stops 1 residue before it; the germline J gene fills it in. The V and J genes are TRBV26 and TRBJ2-7; no clear D gene. The CDR3 is 15 amino acids. Trimming took 0 bases from V and 0 from J, leaving 9 bases between them. Germline V gene data show CDR1 as KGHPV and CDR2 as FQNQEV (reference sequence). The CDR3 loop reads CASSLSHTFSYEQYF. CDR3 DNA (partial): TGTGCCAGCAGTCTGTCTCACACATTCTCCTATGAACAGTAC.

Judged by abundance, this clone is medium-sized. The gene names here belong to mouse. The CDR3 DNA, read in part, is TGTGCCAGCAGCCAAGAGCGGACAGGGACCAACGAAAGATTATTT. Amino acids: CASSQERTGTNERLF. The whole CDR3 sequence is CASSQERTGTNERLFF. V and J are TRBV5 and TRBJ1-4, with 8 bases that match TRBD1. The read ends 1 residue early relative to the CDR3; the germline J gene fills the gap. Germline V gives CDR1 LGHNA, CDR2 YNLKQL (reference sequence). CDR3 size: 16 residues. V lost 0 bases, J lost 3 bases, and 3 bases stayed unmatched.

In its sample, this clone is medium-sized (0.01 to 0.1%). Here the gene names and germline are mouse. The CDR3 is cut off 1 residue early in the read; its end comes from the germline J gene. V and J are TRBV26 and TRBJ2-7, with 14 positions matching TRBD2. Germline-derived CDR1 and CDR2 are KGHPV and FQNQEV (reference sequence). This CDR3 is 15 amino acids long. The V gene end was trimmed by 2 bases and the J gene end by 6 bases; junction bases not matched to a gene: 3. The CDR3 loop is CASSLGTGGAIEQYF. CDR3 DNA, as far as it was read: TGTGCCAGCAGTCTGGGGACTGGGGGGGCGATTGAACAGTAC.

This clone was seen more than once but under ten times. A much larger clone is a single base away; this may be a read error. Here the gene names and germline are mouse. The read terminates 1 residue before the CDR3 end, so the remaining end is supplied by the germline J gene. The V gene is TRBV26, the J gene TRBJ1-3; 7 nucleotides agree with TRBD1. From germline, CDR1 is KGHPV and CDR2 FQNQEV (reference sequence). Losses at the gene ends were 6 bases for V and 2 bases for J; bases not matched to a gene: 4. This CDR3 has 14 residues. Incomplete CDR3 DNA: TGTGCCAGCAGCCCGACAGGGACTGGAAATACGCTCTAT. Encoded protein: CASSPTGTGNTLY. The entire CDR3 is CASSPTGTGNTLYF.

Notes on this clone: Each gene name is a mouse one. The CDR3 extends 1 residue past the end of the read, so its final part is completed from the germline J gene. This chain links TRBV3 with TRBJ1-5; 12 nucleotides match TRBD1. This CDR3 has 14 residues. Germline-derived CDR1 and CDR2 are SNHLY and FYNGKV (reference sequence). Trimming took 4 bases from V and 6 from J; bases not matched to a gene: 1. CDR3: CASSSGQGAQAPLF. The sequenced CDR3 bases are TGTGCCAGCAGCTCGGGACAGGGGGCCCAGGCTCCGCTT. Using reference TRBV3 and TRBJ1-5 for the parts outside the CDR3, the full variable domain is GPKVLQIPSHQIIDMGQMVTLNCDPVSNHLYFYWYKQILGQQMEFLVNFYNGKVMEKSKLFKDQFSVERPDGSYFTLKIQPTALEDSAVYFCASSSGQGAQAPLFGEGTRLSVL.

As regards this clone: All gene names here are mouse names. The read stops 1 residue short of the end of the CDR3; the missing end is completed from the germline J gene. This sample includes further DNA sequences coding for the same CDR3. The chain has TRBV23 and TRBJ1-4; TRBD1, as called in the table, went unchecked against the DNA. The CDR3 consists of 12 residues. CDR1 is KGHTA, CDR2 FQNQQP, per germline. The CDR3 sequence: CSSSRGNERLFF. CDR3 DNA (partial): TGCTCCAGCAGTAGGGGGAACGAAAGATTATTT.

The table lists this clone with a few counts. Here the gene names and germline are mouse. The read ends 1 residue early relative to the CDR3; the germline J gene fills the gap. The V call is TRBV26, the J call TRBJ2-3, with a possible D match to TRBD2 (7 bases). The CDR3 runs to 14 residues. CDR1 and CDR2 from the germline V gene are KGHPV and FQNQEV (reference sequence). V shed 6 bases and J shed 1 base, with 11 bases lying between them. Incomplete CDR3 DNA: TGTGCCAGCAGGGGGGGCGCGGGTGCAGAAACGCTGTAT. Translation gives CASRGGAGAETLY. The entire CDR3 protein is CASRGGAGAETLYF.

Turning to this clone: Gene and germline names: mouse. The sequenced fragment ends 1 residue before the CDR3 boundary, so the rest is inferred from the germline J gene. This chain uses TRBV26 with TRBJ2-4, with D unresolved. CDR3 length: 11 residues. Per the germline V gene, CDR1 is KGHPV and CDR2 is FQNQEV (reference sequence). V dropped 5 bases and J dropped 0 bases, with 0 bases sitting between them. CDR3: CASSSQNTLYF. The sequenced part of the CDR3 DNA is TGTGCCAGCAGTAGTCAAAACACCTTGTAC.

A note on this clone: The gene names given are mouse names. The CDR3 end lies 1 residue beyond the end of the read and is filled in from the germline J gene. The chain couples TRBV26 to TRBJ2-5; 14 bases align to TRBD2. J was trimmed by 1 base and V by 6 bases; bases with no gene match: 3. The germline gives CDR1 KGHPV, CDR2 FQNQEV (reference sequence). The CDR3 is 16 residues long. The CDR3 bases that were read are TGTGCCAGCAGCAGGGACTGGGGGGGCGACCAAGACACCCAGTAC. Encoded protein: CASSRDWGGDQDTQY. In full, the CDR3 reads CASSRDWGGDQDTQYF.